This T cell receptor beta chain comes out of a study of T-cell reconstitution after alpha-beta-depleted transplantation in children. CDR1 PRHDT and CDR2 FYEKMQ come from the germline V gene (reference sequence). This CDR3 contains 15 residues. Unmatched junction bases numbered 8, after V lost 5 bases and J lost 2 bases. This clonotype showed up just a few times. TCRbeta library construction was performed incorporating unique molecular identifiers. Each CDR3 protein is one row after TCRdb ran MiXCR on the PCR reads. The table records 350,000 to 400,000 distinct CDR3 sequences, roughly 14% of them present only once.

The rearrangement links TRBV13 to TRBJ1-1; 7 nucleotides agree with TRBD1. The clonotype was recovered from a human donor who donated a stem cell graft to a child with Fanconi anemia. This sample comprised PBMCs, obtained from the stem cell graft. The CDR3 DNA sequence: TGTGCCAGCAGCCGATTCGGACAGGAAAACACTGAAGCTTTCTTT. Its translation: CASSRFGQENTEAFF.